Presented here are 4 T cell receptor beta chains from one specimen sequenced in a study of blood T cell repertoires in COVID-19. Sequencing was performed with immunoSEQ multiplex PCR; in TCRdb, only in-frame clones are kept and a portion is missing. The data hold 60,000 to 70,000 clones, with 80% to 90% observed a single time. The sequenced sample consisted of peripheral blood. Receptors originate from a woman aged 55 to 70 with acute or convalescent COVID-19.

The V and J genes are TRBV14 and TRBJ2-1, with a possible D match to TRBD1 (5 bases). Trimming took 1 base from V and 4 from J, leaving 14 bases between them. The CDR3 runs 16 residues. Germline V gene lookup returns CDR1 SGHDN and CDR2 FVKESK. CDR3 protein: CASSQGLFPGYNEQFF. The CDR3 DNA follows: TGTGCCAGCAGCCAAGGGCTTTTTCCAGGGTACAATGAGCAGTTCTTC. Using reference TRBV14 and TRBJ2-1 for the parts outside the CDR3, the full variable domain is EAGVTQFPSHSVIEKGQTVTLRCDPISGHDNLYWYRRVMGKEIKFLLHFVKESKQDESGMPNNRFLAERTGGTYSTLKVQPAELEDSGVYFCASSQGLFPGYNEQFFGPGTRLTVL.

This chain's CDR3 is CAIGGGMGSEAFF. Here the CDR3 DNA reads TGTGCCATCGGCGGGGGGATGGGGTCTGAAGCTTTCTTT. V and J are TRBV10-3 and TRBJ1-1; D perhaps matches TRBD1 (5 bases). The CDR3 has 13 residues. Germline CDR1 and CDR2: ENHRY and SYGVKD. V lost 8 bases to trimming and J lost 6 bases, with 16 bases between them.

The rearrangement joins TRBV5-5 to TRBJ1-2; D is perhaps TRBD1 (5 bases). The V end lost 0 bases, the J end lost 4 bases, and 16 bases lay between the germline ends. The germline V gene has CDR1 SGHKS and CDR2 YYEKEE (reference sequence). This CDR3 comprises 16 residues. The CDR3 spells CASSLDTGRRGYGYTF. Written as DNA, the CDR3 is TGTGCCAGCAGCTTGGACACCGGGAGGAGGGGCTATGGCTACACCTTC. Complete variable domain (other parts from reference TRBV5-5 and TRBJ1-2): DAGVTQSPTHLIKTRGQQVTLRCSPISGHKSVSWYQQVLGQGPQFIFQYYEKEERGRGNFPDRFSARQFPNYSSELNVNALLLGDSALYLCASSLDTGRRGYGYTFGSGTRLTVV.

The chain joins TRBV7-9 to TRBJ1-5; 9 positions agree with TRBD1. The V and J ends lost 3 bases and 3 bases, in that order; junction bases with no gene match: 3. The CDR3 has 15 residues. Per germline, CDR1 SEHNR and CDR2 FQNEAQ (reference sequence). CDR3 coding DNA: TGTGCCAGCAGCTTCTCACAGGGGGCCAATCAGCCCCAGCATTTT. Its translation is CASSFSQGANQPQHF.